The T cell receptor (beta chain) described here comes from a study of control samples from healthy donors and cancer patients. CDR1 MNHNY and CDR2 SVGAGI come from the germline V gene (reference sequence). The V and J ends lost 2 bases and 0 bases respectively, with 11 bases between them. The CDR3 is made up of 15 amino acids. Assay used: immunoSEQ multiplex PCR; TCRdb lists only in-frame clones, some missing. The sample holds roughly 200,000 clones, about 90% seen once. The chain carries TRBV6-6 and TRBJ2-7; D might be TRBD1 (6 bases). This clonotype originated in a man aged 30-40 years in good health. Sequencing was performed on blood. CDR3 in DNA: TGTGCCAGCAGTTACGGTGACAGGATCTCCTACGAGCAGTACTTC. Encoded protein: CASSYGDRISYEQYF.